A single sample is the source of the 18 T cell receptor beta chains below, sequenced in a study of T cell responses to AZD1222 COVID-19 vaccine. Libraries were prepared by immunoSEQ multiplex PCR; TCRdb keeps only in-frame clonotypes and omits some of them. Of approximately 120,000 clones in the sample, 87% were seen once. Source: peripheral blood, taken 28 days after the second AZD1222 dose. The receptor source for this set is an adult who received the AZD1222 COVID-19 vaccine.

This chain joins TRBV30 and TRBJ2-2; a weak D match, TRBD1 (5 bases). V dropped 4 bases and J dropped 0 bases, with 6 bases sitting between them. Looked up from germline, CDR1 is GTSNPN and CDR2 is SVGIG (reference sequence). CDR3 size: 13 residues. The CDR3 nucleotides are TGTGCCTGGAAGGGGACGAACACCGGGGAGCTGTTTTTT. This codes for CAWKGTNTGELFF.

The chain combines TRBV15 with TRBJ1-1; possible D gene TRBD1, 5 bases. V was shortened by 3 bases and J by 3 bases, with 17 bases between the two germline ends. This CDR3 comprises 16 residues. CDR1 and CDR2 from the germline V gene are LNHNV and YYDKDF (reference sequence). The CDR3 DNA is TGTGCCACCAGCAGTGGGGGGGAAGGGGAAGACACTGAAGCTTTCTTT. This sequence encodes CATSSGGEGEDTEAFF.

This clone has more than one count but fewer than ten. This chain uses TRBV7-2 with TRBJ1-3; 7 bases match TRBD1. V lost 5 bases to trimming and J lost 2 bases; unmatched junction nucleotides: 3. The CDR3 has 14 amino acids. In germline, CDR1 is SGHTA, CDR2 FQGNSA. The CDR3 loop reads CASSPGTAGNTIYF. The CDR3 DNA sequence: TGTGCCAGCAGCCCCGGGACAGCTGGAAACACCATATATTTT.

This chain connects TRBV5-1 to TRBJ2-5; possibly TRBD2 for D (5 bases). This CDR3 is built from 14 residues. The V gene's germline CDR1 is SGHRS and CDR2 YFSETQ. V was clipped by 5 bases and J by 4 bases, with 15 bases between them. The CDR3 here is CASRLDQPGETQYF. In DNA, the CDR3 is TGCGCCAGCAGACTAGATCAGCCAGGAGAGACCCAGTACTTC.

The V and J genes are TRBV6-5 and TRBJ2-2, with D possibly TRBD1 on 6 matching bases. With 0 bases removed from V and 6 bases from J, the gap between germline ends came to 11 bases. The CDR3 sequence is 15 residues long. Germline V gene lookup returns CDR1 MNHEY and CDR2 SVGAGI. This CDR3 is CASSYSQGWAGELFF. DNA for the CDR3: TGTGCCAGCAGTTACTCCCAGGGGTGGGCCGGGGAGCTGTTTTTT.

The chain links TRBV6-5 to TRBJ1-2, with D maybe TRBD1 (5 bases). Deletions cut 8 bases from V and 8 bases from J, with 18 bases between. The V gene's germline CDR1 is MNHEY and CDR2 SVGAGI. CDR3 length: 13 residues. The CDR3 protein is CASWRGAGSGYTF. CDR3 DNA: TGTGCCAGCTGGCGAGGGGCAGGGAGCGGCTACACCTTC.

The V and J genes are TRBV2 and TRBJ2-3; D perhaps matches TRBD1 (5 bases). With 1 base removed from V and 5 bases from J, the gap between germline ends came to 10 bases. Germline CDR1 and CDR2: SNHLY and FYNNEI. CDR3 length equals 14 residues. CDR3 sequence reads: CASSEGRDLDTQYF. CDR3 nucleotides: TGTGCCAGCAGTGAAGGCAGGGATCTAGATACGCAGTATTTT.

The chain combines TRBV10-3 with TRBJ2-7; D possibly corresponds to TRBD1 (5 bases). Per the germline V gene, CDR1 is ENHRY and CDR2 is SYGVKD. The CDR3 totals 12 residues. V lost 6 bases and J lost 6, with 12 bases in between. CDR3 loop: CAISAGISEQYF. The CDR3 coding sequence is TGTGCCATCAGCGCAGGGATTAGCGAGCAGTACTTC.

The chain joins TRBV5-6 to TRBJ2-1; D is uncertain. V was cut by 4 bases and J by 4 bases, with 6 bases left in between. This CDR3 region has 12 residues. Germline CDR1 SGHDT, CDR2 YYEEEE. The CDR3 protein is CASSPQYNEQFF. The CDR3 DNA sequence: TGTGCCAGCAGCCCCCAATACAATGAGCAGTTCTTC.

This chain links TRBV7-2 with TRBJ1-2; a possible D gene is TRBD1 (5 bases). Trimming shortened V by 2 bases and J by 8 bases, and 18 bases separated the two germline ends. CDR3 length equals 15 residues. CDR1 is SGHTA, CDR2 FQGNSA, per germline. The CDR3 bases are TGTGCCAGCAGCTTATCCCAGGGACTCCCGGGCGGCTACACCTTC. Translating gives CASSLSQGLPGGYTF.

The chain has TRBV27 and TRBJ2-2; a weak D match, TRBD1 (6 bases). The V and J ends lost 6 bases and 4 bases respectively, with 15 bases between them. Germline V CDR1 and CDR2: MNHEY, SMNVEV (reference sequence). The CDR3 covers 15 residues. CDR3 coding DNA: TGTGCCAGCAGCCGACTCGGGACATCCACCGGGGAGCTGTTTTTT. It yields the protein CASSRLGTSTGELFF.

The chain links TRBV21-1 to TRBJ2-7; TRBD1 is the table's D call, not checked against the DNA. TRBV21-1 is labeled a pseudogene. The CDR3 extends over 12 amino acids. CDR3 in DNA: TGTGCCAGCAGCCCCACAGGGAACGAGCAGTACTTC. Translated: CASSPTGNEQYF.

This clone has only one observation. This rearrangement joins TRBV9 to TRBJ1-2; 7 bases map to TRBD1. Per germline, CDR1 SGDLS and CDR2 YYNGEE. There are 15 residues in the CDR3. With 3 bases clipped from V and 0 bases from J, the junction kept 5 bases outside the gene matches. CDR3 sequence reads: CASSGRQGPNYGYTF. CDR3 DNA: TGTGCCAGCAGCGGGCGACAGGGACCTAACTATGGCTACACCTTC.

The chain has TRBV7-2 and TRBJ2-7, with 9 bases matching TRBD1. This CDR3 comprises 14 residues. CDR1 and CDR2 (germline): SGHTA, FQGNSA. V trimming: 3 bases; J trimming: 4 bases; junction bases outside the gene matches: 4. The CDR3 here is CASSLDRGPYEQYF. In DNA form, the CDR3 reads TGTGCCAGCAGCTTGGACAGGGGTCCGTACGAGCAGTACTTC.

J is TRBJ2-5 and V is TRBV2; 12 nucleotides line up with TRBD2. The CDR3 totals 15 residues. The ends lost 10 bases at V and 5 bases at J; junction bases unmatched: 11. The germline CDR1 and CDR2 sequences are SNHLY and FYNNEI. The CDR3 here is CATKTSGSSVETQYF. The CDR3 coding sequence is TGTGCCACCAAGACTAGCGGGAGTTCTGTGGAGACCCAGTACTTC.

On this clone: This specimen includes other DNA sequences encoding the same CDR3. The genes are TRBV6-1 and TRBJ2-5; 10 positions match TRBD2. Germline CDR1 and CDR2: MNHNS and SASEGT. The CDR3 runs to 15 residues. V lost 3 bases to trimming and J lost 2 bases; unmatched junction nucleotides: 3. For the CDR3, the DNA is TGTGCCAGCAGTGACCCTAGCGGGAGTCAAGAGACCCAGTACTTC. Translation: CASSDPSGSQETQYF.

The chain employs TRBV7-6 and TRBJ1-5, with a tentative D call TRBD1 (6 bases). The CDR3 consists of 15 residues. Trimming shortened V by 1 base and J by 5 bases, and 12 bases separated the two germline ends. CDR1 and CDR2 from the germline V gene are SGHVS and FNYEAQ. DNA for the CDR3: TGTGCCAGCAGCTTAGGAGTGTCAGGGGATCAGCCCCAGCATTTT. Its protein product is CASSLGVSGDQPQHF.

The CDR3 bases are TGCGCCAGCAGCTTGGAGGGCGGAGATAATTCACCCCTCCACTTT. As protein: CASSLEGGDNSPLHF. The V and J genes are TRBV5-1 and TRBJ1-6; D is uncertain. The CDR3 is 15 amino acids. The germline V and J ends were trimmed by 0 bases and 5 bases, with 9 bases remaining between them. Germline assignment: CDR1 SGHRS and CDR2 YFSETQ.